A single sample gave rise to the 10 T cell receptor beta chains below, sequenced in a study of molecular identifiers for immune sequencing clone quantification. TCRdb re-called the PCR reads with MiXCR, one entry per CDR3 protein. The table records tens of thousands of distinct CDR3 sequences, just over 35% of them present only once. Material for sequencing was naive CD8+ T cells from blood, with Jurkat cell RNA spiked in. Documented subset: FACS-sorted CD8+CD4-CCR7+CD45RA+ naive T cells. These TCRs come from a human donor in good health. Some libraries in this study had Jurkat cell RNA spiked in.

The V and J genes are TRBV19 and TRBJ1-1, with D possibly TRBD1 on 6 matching bases. Per the germline V gene, CDR1 is LNHDA and CDR2 is SQIVND (reference sequence). The CDR3 extends over 16 amino acids. V lost 3 bases and J lost 0, with 14 bases in between. The CDR3 DNA follows: TGTGCCAGTAGTATGGGGTATACAGGGCTGAACACTGAAGCTTTCTTT. Its protein is CASSMGYTGLNTEAFF.

A word on this clonotype: A much larger clone is a single base away; this may be a read error. Here the CDR3 omits its conserved ending phenylalanine or tryptophan, so a read error is the likely source. The rearrangement joins TRBV4-3 to TRBJ2-7; D remains unclear. This CDR3 is built from 15 residues. V was clipped by 2 bases and J by 4 bases, with 15 bases between them. Germline V gene lookup returns CDR1 LGHNA and CDR2 YSLEER. In nucleotides, the CDR3 is TGCGCCAGCAGCCAAACCCACAGTGCCCAGTACGAGCAGTACTAC. Translation: CASSQTHSAQYEQYY.

This clonotype has at least ten counts. The J gene is TRBJ1-1, the V gene TRBV28; D is perhaps TRBD1 (5 bases). Per germline, CDR1 MDHEN and CDR2 SYDVKM. The CDR3 loop spans 14 amino acids. V dropped 2 bases and J dropped 3 bases, with 10 bases sitting between them. CDR3 amino acids: CASSLDRGYTEAFF. CDR3 nucleotide sequence: TGTGCCAGCAGTTTAGACAGAGGGTACACTGAAGCTTTCTTT.

Regarding this clonotype: Lacking the conserved final phenylalanine or tryptophan, this CDR3 likely reflects a read error. This chain joins TRBV28 and TRBJ1-6; 10 nucleotides agree with TRBD1. This CDR3 is 13 amino acids long. Germline V gene sequence: CDR1 MDHEN, CDR2 SYDVKM. The ends lost 11 bases at V and 8 bases at J; junction bases unmatched: 6. CDR3 amino acids: CAGRDRGHSPLHI. Written as DNA, the CDR3 is TGTGCCGGCCGGGACAGGGGTCATTCACCCCTCCACATT.

The chain links TRBV7-6 to TRBJ2-1; D remains ambiguous. The CDR3 has 12 amino acids. V shed 1 base and J shed 6 bases, with 4 bases lying between them. Looked up from germline, CDR1 is SGHVS and CDR2 is FNYEAQ. The CDR3 here is CASSLEVNEQFF. The CDR3 coding sequence is TGTGCCAGCAGCTTAGAAGTCAATGAGCAGTTCTTC. Variable domain in full (rest from reference TRBV7-6 and TRBJ2-1): GAGVSQSPRYKVTKRGQDVALRCDPISGHVSLYWYRQALGQGPEFLTYFNYEAQQDKSGLPNDRFSAERPEGSISTLTIQRTEQRDSAMYRCASSLEVNEQFFGPGTRLTVL.

In this sample, this clonotype turned up many times. The chain joins TRBV28 to TRBJ1-5; a possible D gene is TRBD1 (6 bases). Germline CDR1 MDHEN, CDR2 SYDVKM. The CDR3 consists of 15 residues. V shed 1 base and J shed 3 bases, with 10 bases lying between them. CDR3 nucleotides: TGTGCCAGCAGTTTATCAGGACAGCCCAATCAGCCCCAGCATTTT. Protein sequence: CASSLSGQPNQPQHF.

This clonotype was observed at least ten times. The V call is TRBV7-9, the J call TRBJ2-7; D is possibly TRBD1 (5 bases). V was cut by 6 bases and J by 0 bases, with 12 bases left in between. The CDR3 has 14 amino acids. In germline, CDR1 is SEHNR, CDR2 FQNEAQ (reference sequence). Here the CDR3 DNA reads TGTGCCAGCAGTTCAGGGCGCTACTCCTACGAGCAGTACTTC. Protein product: CASSSGRYSYEQYF.

This clonotype occurred many times. The rearrangement uses TRBV9 and TRBJ2-3; 15 bases line up with TRBD2. Germline V gene data show CDR1 as SGDLS and CDR2 as YYNGEE. The CDR3 has 16 residues. With V trimmed by 4 bases and J by 3 bases, 3 bases remained unmatched. The CDR3 loop is CASSRGTSGRTDTQYF. The CDR3 bases are TGTGCCAGCAGCAGAGGGACTAGCGGGAGGACAGATACGCAGTATTTT.

This clonotype was recorded at least ten times. This chain joins TRBV25-1 and TRBJ2-3, with D unresolved. Germline lookup yields CDR1 MGHDK and CDR2 SYGVNS. Trimming removed 4 bases at V and 0 bases at J, with 11 bases between. This CDR3 has 15 residues. The CDR3 DNA follows: TGTGCCAGCAGTGGTTGGACGGTCAGCACAGATACGCAGTATTTT. This gives the protein CASSGWTVSTDTQYF.

This clonotype was detected a few times. This CDR3 reads CASSLRVYQPQHF. The DNA of the CDR3 is TGTGCCAGCAGTCTTAGGGTATATCAGCCCCAGCATTTT. The rearrangement links TRBV7-9 to TRBJ1-5; D call uncertain. Deletions cut 6 bases from V and 5 bases from J, with 11 bases between. This CDR3 contains 13 residues. The V gene's germline CDR1 is SEHNR and CDR2 FQNEAQ (reference sequence). Complete variable domain (other parts from reference TRBV7-9 and TRBJ1-5): DTGVSQNPRHKITKRGQNVTFRCDPISEHNRLYWYRQTLGQGPEFLTYFQNEAQLEKSRLLSDRFSAERPKGSFSTLEIQRTEQGDSAMYLCASSLRVYQPQHFGDGTRLSIL.